This T cell receptor beta chain was captured by sequencing in a study of T cells in localized non-small cell lung cancer. Assay used: immunoSEQ multiplex PCR; TCRdb lists only in-frame clones, some missing. The data hold some 64,000 clones, with about nine tenths observed a single time. The CDR3 runs to 14 residues. V trimming: 4 bases; J trimming: 9 bases; junction bases outside the gene matches: 5. Germline CDR1 SGHDT, CDR2 YYEEEE. The specimen was peripheral blood, collected before any cancer treatment. This sequence originates from a woman aged 35-70 years with stage I lung adenocarcinoma. This rearrangement joins TRBV5-6 to TRBJ2-2; 11 nucleotides align to TRBD2. The chain's CDR3 is CASSLSGRARELFF. CDR3 coding DNA: TGTGCCAGCAGCCTTAGCGGGAGGGCCCGGGAGCTGTTTTTT.